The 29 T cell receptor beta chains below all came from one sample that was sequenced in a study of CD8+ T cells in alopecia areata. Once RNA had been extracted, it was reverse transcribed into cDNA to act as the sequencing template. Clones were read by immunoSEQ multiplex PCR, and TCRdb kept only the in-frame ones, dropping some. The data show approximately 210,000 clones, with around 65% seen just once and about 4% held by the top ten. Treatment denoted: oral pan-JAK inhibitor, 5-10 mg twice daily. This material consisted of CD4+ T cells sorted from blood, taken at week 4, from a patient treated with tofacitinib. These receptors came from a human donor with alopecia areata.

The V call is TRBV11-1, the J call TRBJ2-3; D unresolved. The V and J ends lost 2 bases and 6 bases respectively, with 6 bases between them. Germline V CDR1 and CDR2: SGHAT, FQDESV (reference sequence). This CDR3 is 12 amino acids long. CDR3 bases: TGTGCCAGCAGCTTACGTGATGATACGCAGTATTTT. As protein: CASSLRDDTQYF. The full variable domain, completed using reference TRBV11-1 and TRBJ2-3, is EAEVAQSPRYKITEKSQAVAFWCDPISGHATLYWYRQILGQGPELLVQFQDESVVDDSQLPKDRFSAERLKGVDSTLKIQPAELGDSAMYLCASSLRDDTQYFGPGTRLTVL.

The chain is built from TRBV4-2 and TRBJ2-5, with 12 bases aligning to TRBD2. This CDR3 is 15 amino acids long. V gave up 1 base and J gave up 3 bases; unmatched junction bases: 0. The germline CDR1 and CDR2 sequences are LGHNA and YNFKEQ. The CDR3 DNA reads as TGTGCCAGCAGCCAAGGACTAGCGGGGGAAGAGACCCAGTACTTC. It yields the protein CASSQGLAGEETQYF.

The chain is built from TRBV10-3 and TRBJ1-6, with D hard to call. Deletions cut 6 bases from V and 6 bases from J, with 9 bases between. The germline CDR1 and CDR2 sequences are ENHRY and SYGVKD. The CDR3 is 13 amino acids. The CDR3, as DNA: TGTGCCATCAGGGACGATTCTAATTCACCCCTCCACTTT. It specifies CAIRDDSNSPLHF.

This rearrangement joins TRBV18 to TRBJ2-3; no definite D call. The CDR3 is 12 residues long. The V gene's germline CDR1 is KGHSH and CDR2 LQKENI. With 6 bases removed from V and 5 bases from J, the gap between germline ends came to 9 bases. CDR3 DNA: TGTGCCAGCTCCGCGGCCCGAGATACGCAGTATTTT. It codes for CASSAARDTQYF.

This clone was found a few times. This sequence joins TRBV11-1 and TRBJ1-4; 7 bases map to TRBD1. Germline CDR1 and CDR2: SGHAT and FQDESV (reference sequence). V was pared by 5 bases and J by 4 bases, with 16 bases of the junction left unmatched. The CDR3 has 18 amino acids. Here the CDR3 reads CASSAGSRTGAFNEKLFF. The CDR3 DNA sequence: TGTGCCAGCAGCGCGGGGTCTCGGACAGGAGCCTTTAATGAAAAACTGTTTTTT.

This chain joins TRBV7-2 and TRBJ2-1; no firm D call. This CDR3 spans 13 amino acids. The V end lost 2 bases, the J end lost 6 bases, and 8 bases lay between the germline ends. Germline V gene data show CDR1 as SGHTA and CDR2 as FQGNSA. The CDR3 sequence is CASSLRVFNEQFF. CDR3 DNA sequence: TGTGCCAGCAGCTTACGGGTCTTCAATGAGCAGTTCTTC.

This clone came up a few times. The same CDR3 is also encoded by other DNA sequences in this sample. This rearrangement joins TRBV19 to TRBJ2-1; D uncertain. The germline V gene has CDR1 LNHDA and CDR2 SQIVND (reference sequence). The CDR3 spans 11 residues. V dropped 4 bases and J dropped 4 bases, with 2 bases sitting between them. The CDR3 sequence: CASSTYNEQFF. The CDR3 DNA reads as TGTGCCAGTAGTACATACAATGAGCAGTTCTTC.

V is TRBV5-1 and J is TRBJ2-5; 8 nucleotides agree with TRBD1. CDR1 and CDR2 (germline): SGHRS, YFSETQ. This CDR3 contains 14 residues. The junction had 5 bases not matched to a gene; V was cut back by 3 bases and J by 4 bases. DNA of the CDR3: TGCGCCAGCAGCTACGGACAGGGAGGAGAGACCCAGTACTTC. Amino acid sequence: CASSYGQGGETQYF.

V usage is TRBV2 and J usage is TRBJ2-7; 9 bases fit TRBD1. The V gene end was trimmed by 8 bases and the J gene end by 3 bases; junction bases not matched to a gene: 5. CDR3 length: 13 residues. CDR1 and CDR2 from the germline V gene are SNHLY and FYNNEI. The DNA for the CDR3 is TGTGCCAGCGGAACAGGGGGCTACTACGAGCAGTACTTC. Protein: CASGTGGYYEQYF.

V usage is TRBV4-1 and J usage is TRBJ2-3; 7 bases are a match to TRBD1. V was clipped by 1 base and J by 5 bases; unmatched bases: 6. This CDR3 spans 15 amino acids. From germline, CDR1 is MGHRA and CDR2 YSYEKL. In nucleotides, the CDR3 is TGCGCCAGCAGCCAAGGACAGGGCAAAGTAGATACGCAGTATTTT. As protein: CASSQGQGKVDTQYF.

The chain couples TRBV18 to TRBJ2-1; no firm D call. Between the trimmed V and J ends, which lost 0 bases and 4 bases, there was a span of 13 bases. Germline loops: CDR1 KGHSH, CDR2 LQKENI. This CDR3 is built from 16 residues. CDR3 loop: CASSPPMESRYNEQFF. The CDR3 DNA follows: TGTGCCAGCTCACCACCGATGGAATCCCGGTACAATGAGCAGTTCTTC.

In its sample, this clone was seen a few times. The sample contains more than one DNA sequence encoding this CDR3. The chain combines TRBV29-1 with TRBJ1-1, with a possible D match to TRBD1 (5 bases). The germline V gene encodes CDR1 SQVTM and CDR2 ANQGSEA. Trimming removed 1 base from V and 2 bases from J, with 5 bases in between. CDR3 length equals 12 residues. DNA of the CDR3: TGCAGCGTTGAAGGGGGCAACACTGAAGCTTTCTTT. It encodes CSVEGGNTEAFF.

This CDR3 reads CASSSTPWGSTEAFF. CDR3 in DNA: TGTGCCAGCAGTTCAACCCCTTGGGGGAGCACTGAAGCTTTCTTT. The chain carries TRBV27 and TRBJ1-1; possibly TRBD1 for D (5 bases). The length of the CDR3 is 15 residues. Trimming pared 4 bases from V and 4 bases from J, leaving 16 bases between. Germline V gene sequence: CDR1 MNHEY, CDR2 SMNVEV (reference sequence).

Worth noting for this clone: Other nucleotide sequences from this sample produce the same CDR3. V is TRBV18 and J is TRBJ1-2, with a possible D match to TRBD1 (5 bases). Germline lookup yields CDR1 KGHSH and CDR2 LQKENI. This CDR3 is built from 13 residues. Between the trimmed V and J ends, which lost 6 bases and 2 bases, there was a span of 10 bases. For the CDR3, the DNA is TGTGCCAGCTCCCCCGACAGAAACTATGGCTACACCTTC. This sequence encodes CASSPDRNYGYTF.

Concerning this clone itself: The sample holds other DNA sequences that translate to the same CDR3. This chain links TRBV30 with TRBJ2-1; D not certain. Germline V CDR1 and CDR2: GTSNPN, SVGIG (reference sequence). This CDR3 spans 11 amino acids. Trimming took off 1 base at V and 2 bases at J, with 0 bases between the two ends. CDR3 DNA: TGTGCCTGGAGTGCCTACAATGAGCAGTTCTTC. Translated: CAWSAYNEQFF. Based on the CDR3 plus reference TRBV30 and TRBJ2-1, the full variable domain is SQTIHQWPATLVQPVGSPLSLECTVEGTSNPNLYWYRQAAGRGLQLLFYSVGIGQISSEVPQNLSASRPQDRQFILSSKKLLLSDSGFYLCAWSAYNEQFFGPGTRLTVL.

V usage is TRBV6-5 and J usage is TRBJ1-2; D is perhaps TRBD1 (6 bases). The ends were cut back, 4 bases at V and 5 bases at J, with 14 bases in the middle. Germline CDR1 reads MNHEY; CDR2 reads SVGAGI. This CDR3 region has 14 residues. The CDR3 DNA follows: TGTGCCAGCAGTTCCTACAGGGATGGGTATGGCTACACCTTC. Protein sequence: CASSSYRDGYGYTF.

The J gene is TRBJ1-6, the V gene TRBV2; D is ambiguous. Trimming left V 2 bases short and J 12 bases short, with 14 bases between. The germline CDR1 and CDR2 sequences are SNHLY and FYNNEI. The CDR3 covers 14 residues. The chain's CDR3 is CASSEPRLRRPLHF. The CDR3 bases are TGTGCCAGCAGTGAACCCAGGCTCCGACGACCCCTCCACTTT.

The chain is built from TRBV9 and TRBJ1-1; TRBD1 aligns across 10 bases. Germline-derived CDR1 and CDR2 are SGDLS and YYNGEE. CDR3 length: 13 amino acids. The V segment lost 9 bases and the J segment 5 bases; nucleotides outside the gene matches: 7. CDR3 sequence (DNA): TGTGCCAACTTGGGACAGGGGACGACTGAAGCTTTCTTT. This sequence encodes CANLGQGTTEAFF.

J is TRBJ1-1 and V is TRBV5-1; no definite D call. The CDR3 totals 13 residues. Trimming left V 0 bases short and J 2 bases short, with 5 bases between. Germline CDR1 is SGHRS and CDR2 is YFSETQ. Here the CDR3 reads CASSLVINTEAFF. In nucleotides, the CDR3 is TGCGCCAGCAGCTTGGTTATCAACACTGAAGCTTTCTTT.

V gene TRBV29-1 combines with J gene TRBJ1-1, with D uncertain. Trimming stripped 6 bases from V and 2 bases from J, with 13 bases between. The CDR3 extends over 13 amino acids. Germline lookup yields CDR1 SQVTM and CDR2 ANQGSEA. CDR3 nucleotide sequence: TGCAGCGTGGCCCGCGGTACCAACACTGAAGCTTTCTTT. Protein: CSVARGTNTEAFF.

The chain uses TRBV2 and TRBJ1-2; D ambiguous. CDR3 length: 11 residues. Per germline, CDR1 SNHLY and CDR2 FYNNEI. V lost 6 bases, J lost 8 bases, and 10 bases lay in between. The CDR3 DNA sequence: TGTGCCAGCAGCCCCTCGGTAGGCTACACCTTC. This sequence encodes CASSPSVGYTF.

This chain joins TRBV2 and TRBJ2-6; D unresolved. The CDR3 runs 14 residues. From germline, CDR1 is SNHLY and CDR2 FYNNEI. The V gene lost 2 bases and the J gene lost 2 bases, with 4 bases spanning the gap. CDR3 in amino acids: CASSENPGANVLTF. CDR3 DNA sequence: TGTGCCAGCAGTGAAAACCCTGGGGCCAACGTCCTGACTTTC.

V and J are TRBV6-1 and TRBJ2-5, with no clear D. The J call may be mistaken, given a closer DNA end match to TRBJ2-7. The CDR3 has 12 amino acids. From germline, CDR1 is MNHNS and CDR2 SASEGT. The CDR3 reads CASMEYSYEQYF. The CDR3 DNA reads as TGTGCCAGCATGGAATACTCCTACGAGCAGTACTTC.

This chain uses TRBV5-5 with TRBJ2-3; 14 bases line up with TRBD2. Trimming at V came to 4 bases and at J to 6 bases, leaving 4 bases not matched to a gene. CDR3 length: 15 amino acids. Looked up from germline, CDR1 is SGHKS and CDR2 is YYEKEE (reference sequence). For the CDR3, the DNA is TGTGCCAGCAGCCTGACTAGCGGGGGGGCCGATACGCAGTATTTT. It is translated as CASSLTSGGADTQYF.

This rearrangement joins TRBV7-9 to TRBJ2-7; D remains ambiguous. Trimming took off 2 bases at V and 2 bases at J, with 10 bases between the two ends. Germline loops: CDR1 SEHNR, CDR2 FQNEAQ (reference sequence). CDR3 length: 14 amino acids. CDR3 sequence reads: CASSLSRNTYEQYF. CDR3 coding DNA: TGTGCCAGCAGCTTAAGTCGCAATACCTACGAGCAGTACTTC.

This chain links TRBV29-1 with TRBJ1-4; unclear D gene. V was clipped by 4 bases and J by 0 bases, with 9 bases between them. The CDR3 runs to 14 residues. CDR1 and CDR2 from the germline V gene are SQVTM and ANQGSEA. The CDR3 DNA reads TGCAGCGTTGGCAGCCCTCCAACTAATGAAAAACTGTTTTTT. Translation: CSVGSPPTNEKLFF.

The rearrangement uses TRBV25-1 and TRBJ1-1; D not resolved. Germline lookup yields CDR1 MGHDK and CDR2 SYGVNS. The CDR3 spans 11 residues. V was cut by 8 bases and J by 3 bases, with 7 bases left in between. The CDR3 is CASCRDTEAFF. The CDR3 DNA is TGTGCCAGCTGCCGGGACACTGAAGCTTTCTTT. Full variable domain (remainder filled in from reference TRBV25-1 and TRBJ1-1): EADIYQTPRYLVIGTGKKITLECSQTMGHDKMYWYQQDPGMELHLIHYSYGVNSTEKGDLSSESTVSRIRTEHFPLTLESARPSHTSQYLCASCRDTEAFFGQGTRLTVV.

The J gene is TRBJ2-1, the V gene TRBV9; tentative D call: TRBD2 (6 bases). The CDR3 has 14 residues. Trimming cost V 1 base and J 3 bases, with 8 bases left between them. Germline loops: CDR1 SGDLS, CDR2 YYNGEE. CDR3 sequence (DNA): TGTGCCAGCAGCGTAACGGGGGTCTACAATGAGCAGTTCTTC. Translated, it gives CASSVTGVYNEQFF.

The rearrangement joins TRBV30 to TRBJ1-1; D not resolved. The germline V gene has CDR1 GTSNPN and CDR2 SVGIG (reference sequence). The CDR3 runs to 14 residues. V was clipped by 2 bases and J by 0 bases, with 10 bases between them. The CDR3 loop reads CAWSPTRMNTEAFF. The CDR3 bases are TGTGCCTGGAGTCCTACCCGCATGAACACTGAAGCTTTCTTT.